The clone carrying this T cell receptor (beta chain) has at least ten counts. Its antigen is as yet unknown. Lactation, pregnancy, other autoimmune disease or uncontrolled infection excluded patients. Template material for amplifying TCR beta CDR3 regions consisted of RNA transcripts. TCR CDR3 regions were first amplified by RT-PCR with HTBI primers. TCRdb re-derived calls from the multiplex PCR reads in MiXCR, one entry per CDR3 protein. The repertoire holds around 400,000 distinct CDR3 sequences, with roughly 15% as singletons. This sample was taken from a study of T cells in Graves' hyperthyroidism and ophthalmopathy. The study, taken as a whole, reports: Among clonotypes expanded in thyroid above 0.001, most were also found in blood.

In germline, CDR1 is MGHRA, CDR2 YSYEKL. CDR3 length equals 14 residues. V lost 1 base to trimming and J lost 0 bases, with 7 bases between them. The chain carries TRBV4-1 and TRBJ2-7; D may be TRBD1 (6 bases). Sequenced: blood. This clonotype originated in a woman aged 60-75 years with Graves' ophthalmopathy. The CDR3 DNA sequence: TGCGCCAGCAGCCAAGGGGACACCTCCTACGAGCAGTACTTC. Amino acids: CASSQGDTSYEQYF.